This TCR beta chain was found in a study of T cells in Graves' hyperthyroidism and ophthalmopathy. It was RNA transcripts that yielded the amplified TCR beta CDR3 regions. A set of HTBI primers served as the primers for a first-round RT-PCR of the TCR CDR3. TCRdb itself ran the multiplex PCR reads through MiXCR, one entry per CDR3 protein. The sample yields about 98,000 distinct CDR3 sequences, about 37% seen once. This clonotype appeared many times. Per germline, CDR1 LGHDT and CDR2 YNNKEL (reference sequence). Between the trimmed V and J ends, which lost 5 bases and 3 bases, there was a span of 19 bases. The CDR3 spans 16 residues.

This chain uses TRBV3-1 with TRBJ2-5; tentative D call: TRBD2 (5 bases). The TCR originated in a woman between 25 and 40 years old with Graves' hyperthyroidism. Sequencing used peripheral blood or thyroid tissue (not recorded which). CDR3 loop: CASSILRREWKETQYF. The CDR3 DNA sequence: TGTGCCAGCAGCATTCTTAGAAGGGAGTGGAAAGAGACCCAGTACTTC.